A single sample gave rise to the 22 T cell receptor beta chains below, sequenced in a study of read filtering for tumor transcriptome and immune sequencing. From 400 to 450 ng of RNA, a library with molecular barcoded alpha/delta and beta/gamma adaptors was made. TCRdb called the reads again in MiXCR, with one record for every CDR3 protein. The data hold approximately 140,000 distinct CDR3 sequences, with around 13% observed a single time. The sample consisted of a population of CD138-negative cells sorted from bone marrow. Receptors were obtained from a donor aged 40 or older with multiple myeloma.

This clonotype was seen at least ten times. The genes are TRBV5-6 and TRBJ1-1; 10 bases agree with TRBD1. The germline V gene has CDR1 SGHDT and CDR2 YYEEEE. The length of the CDR3 is 17 residues. The V gene end was trimmed by 2 bases and the J gene end by 1 base; junction bases not matched to a gene: 8. CDR3 region: CASSFPTGGGWNTEAFF. The CDR3 DNA reads TGTGCCAGCAGCTTCCCGACAGGGGGCGGTTGGAACACTGAAGCTTTCTTT.

This clonotype has ten or more counts. The V and J genes are TRBV19 and TRBJ2-1; a possible D gene is TRBD1 (5 bases). This CDR3 is 13 amino acids long. V dropped 4 bases and J dropped 6 bases, with 10 bases sitting between them. Germline loops: CDR1 LNHDA, CDR2 SQIVND (reference sequence). The CDR3 region is CASSRDSRNEQFF. The CDR3 nucleotides are TGTGCCAGTAGTAGAGACAGCCGCAATGAGCAGTTCTTC.

Here the CDR3 DNA reads TGTGCCAGCTCGGCAAGCTCTGGAAACACCATATATTTT. This sequence encodes CASSASSGNTIYF. V usage is TRBV18 and J usage is TRBJ1-3; the D is unclear. Germline loops: CDR1 KGHSH, CDR2 LQKENI. The CDR3 is 13 residues long. The V and J ends lost 6 bases and 0 bases respectively, with 6 bases between them.

This clonotype was counted many times. The chain has TRBV9 and TRBJ2-1, with D possibly matching TRBD1 (6 bases). CDR1 is SGDLS, CDR2 YYNGEE, per germline. The CDR3 runs to 16 residues. V shed 2 bases and J shed 7 bases, with 19 bases lying between them. The CDR3 loop reads CASSVSPGDLSNEQFF. Written as DNA, the CDR3 is TGTGCCAGCAGCGTCTCACCAGGGGATCTCTCTAATGAGCAGTTCTTC. The whole variable domain, remainder taken from reference TRBV9 and TRBJ2-1, is DSGVTQTPKHLITATGQRVTLRCSPRSGDLSVYWYQQSLDQGLQFLIQYYNGEERAKGNILERFSAQQFPDLHSELNLSSLELGDSALYFCASSVSPGDLSNEQFFGPGTRLTVL.

This clonotype appeared a few times. V gene TRBV19 combines with J gene TRBJ2-3; 12 nucleotides agree with TRBD2. The CDR3 is made up of 15 amino acids. In germline, CDR1 is LNHDA, CDR2 SQIVND (reference sequence). V shed 5 bases, J shed 5 bases, and the junction held 5 bases outside the gene matches. The CDR3 nucleotides read TGTGCCAGTAGTTTTAAGACTAGCGGGAGAGATACGCAGTATTTT. Amino acids: CASSFKTSGRDTQYF.

This clonotype was observed many times. The J gene is TRBJ1-2, the V gene TRBV7-8; D is perhaps TRBD1 (5 bases). The germline gives CDR1 SGHVS, CDR2 FQNEAQ. V was trimmed by 5 bases and J by 2 bases, leaving 21 bases between them. The CDR3 is made up of 17 amino acids. CDR3 sequence reads: CASSPSPPGLSNYGYTF. In DNA, the CDR3 is TGTGCCAGCAGCCCTAGTCCCCCAGGGCTTTCAAACTATGGCTACACCTTC.

This clonotype showed up many times. The chain recombines TRBV4-3 with TRBJ2-1, with 9 positions matching TRBD2. The V gene end was trimmed by 6 bases and the J gene end by 0 bases; junction bases not matched to a gene: 12. CDR3 length equals 18 residues. Germline CDR1 is LGHNA and CDR2 is YSLEER. CDR3 nucleotides: TGCGCCAGCAGTCCTACCTGGAATAGCGGGAGCTCCTACAATGAGCAGTTCTTC. Encoded protein: CASSPTWNSGSSYNEQFF.

In the case of this clonotype: Just one base apart from a much larger clone, this may be a read error. The V call is TRBV6-6, the J call TRBJ1-1; D is ambiguous. Germline V gives CDR1 MNHNY, CDR2 SVGAGI (reference sequence). Trimming cost V 7 bases and J 4 bases, with 19 bases left between them. This CDR3 is built from 15 residues. The CDR3 DNA sequence: TGTGCCAGCAACCCCGGACGGGGTGGGAGCACTGAAGCTTTCTTT. Amino acid sequence: CASNPGRGGSTEAFF.

V and J are TRBV19 and TRBJ1-2, with 7 bases identical to TRBD1. Germline CDR1 reads LNHDA; CDR2 reads SQIVND (reference sequence). The CDR3 sequence is 13 residues long. The V and J ends lost 6 bases and 4 bases, in that order; junction bases with no gene match: 5. The DNA of the CDR3 is TGTGCCAGTAGAAGACAGGGTGGCTATGGCTACACCTTC. This encodes CASRRQGGYGYTF. Complete variable domain (other parts from reference TRBV19 and TRBJ1-2): DGGITQSPKYLFRKEGQNVTLSCEQNLNHDAMYWYRQDPGQGLRLIYYSQIVNDFQKGDIAEGYSVSREKKESFPLTVTSAQKNPTAFYLCASRRQGGYGYTFGSGTRLTVV.

The sample holds many counts of this clonotype. The chain combines TRBV7-9 with TRBJ2-2, with D unresolved. CDR3 length: 14 residues. The germline V and J ends were trimmed by 1 base and 6 bases, with 9 bases remaining between them. CDR1 and CDR2 from the germline V gene are SEHNR and FQNEAQ (reference sequence). In nucleotides, the CDR3 is TGTGCCAGCAGCTTAGATTTGGACCCCGGGGAGCTGTTTTTT. Protein: CASSLDLDPGELFF.

This clonotype was detected many times. V and J are TRBV20-1 and TRBJ1-1; D unclear. The CDR3 covers 13 residues. The V gene's germline CDR1 is DFQATT and CDR2 SNEGSKA (reference sequence). Trimming shortened V by 4 bases and J by 2 bases, and 11 bases separated the two germline ends. CDR3 nucleotides: TGCAGTGCTACTTCAGATATTAACACTGAAGCTTTCTTT. Translation gives CSATSDINTEAFF.

This clonotype was seen at least ten times. V usage is TRBV20-1 and J usage is TRBJ2-3, with a tentative D call TRBD2 (6 bases). Germline loops: CDR1 DFQATT, CDR2 SNEGSKA (reference sequence). Trimming took off 0 bases at V and 7 bases at J, with 17 bases between the two ends. This CDR3 has 15 residues. CDR3 sequence (DNA): TGCAGTGCTAGAGACCGGGACTTACCCAACCATACGCAGTATTTT. This encodes CSARDRDLPNHTQYF.

The chain links TRBV19 to TRBJ2-7; no definite D call. Germline-derived CDR1 and CDR2 are LNHDA and SQIVND (reference sequence). The CDR3 spans 12 residues. V lost 5 bases, J lost 3 bases, and 8 bases lay in between. The CDR3 bases are TGTGCCAGTAGTGCTTCCTACTACGAGCAGTACTTC. The encoded protein is CASSASYYEQYF.

The sample holds many counts of this clonotype. The genes are TRBV20-1 and TRBJ2-1; 8 bases are a match to TRBD2. The length of the CDR3 is 13 residues. Germline CDR1 is DFQATT and CDR2 is SNEGSKA (reference sequence). After removal of 3 bases from V and 5 bases from J, the junction contained 3 bases not matched to a gene. CDR3 coding DNA: TGCAGTGCTAGTAGGCGGGGGGACAATGAGCAGTTCTTC. Its translation: CSASRRGDNEQFF.

There are a few counts of this clonotype. This rearrangement joins TRBV18 to TRBJ1-2, with 11 bases identical to TRBD1. Trimming took 3 bases from V and 6 from J; bases not matched to a gene: 3. There are 14 residues in the CDR3. Germline V lookup: CDR1 KGHSH, CDR2 LQKENI. In DNA, the CDR3 is TGTGCCAGCTCACCTGGGACAGGGGGAGATGGCTACACCTTC. This gives the protein CASSPGTGGDGYTF.

In this sample, this clonotype turned up many times. This chain links TRBV12-3 or TRBV12-4 with TRBJ2-1; TRBD2 aligns across 10 bases. The CDR3 extends over 15 amino acids. V was pared by 3 bases and J by 8 bases, with 7 bases of the junction left unmatched. The chain's CDR3 is CASSLQAGGPHEQFF. CDR3 bases: TGTGCCAGCAGTTTGCAAGCGGGAGGGCCCCATGAGCAGTTCTTC.

This clonotype was seen repeatedly, ten times or more. The gene calls are TRBV9 and TRBJ2-1; 7 nucleotides match TRBD2. This CDR3 region has 18 residues. Trimming took 4 bases from V and 4 from J; bases not matched to a gene: 17. Germline loops: CDR1 SGDLS, CDR2 YYNGEE. CDR3 in amino acids: CASSYEEGWRERYNEQFF. DNA for the CDR3: TGTGCCAGCAGCTACGAGGAGGGGTGGCGGGAGCGATACAATGAGCAGTTCTTC.

This clonotype was picked up many times. This chain links TRBV6-2 or TRBV6-3 with TRBJ2-3, with no clear D. Deletions cut 2 bases from V and 2 bases from J, with 5 bases between. The CDR3 spans 13 residues. Germline V gene data show CDR1 as MNHEY and CDR2 as SVGEGT. CDR3 loop: CASSYLYTDTQYF. CDR3 nucleotides: TGTGCCAGCAGTTACCTGTACACAGATACGCAGTATTTT.

This clonotype has a count of ten or more. This chain connects TRBV7-8 to TRBJ2-2, with 12 bases fitting TRBD2. V lost 1 base and J lost 5; bases outside the gene matches: 2. The CDR3 extends over 16 amino acids. From germline, CDR1 is SGHVS and CDR2 FQNEAQ. The CDR3 spells CASSLVLAGGTGELFF. In DNA, the CDR3 is TGTGCCAGCAGCTTAGTCCTAGCGGGAGGGACCGGGGAGCTGTTTTTT.

As to this clonotype: Given a much more abundant clone one base away, this may be a read error. This sequence joins TRBV4-2 and TRBJ1-4; the match to TRBD1 covers 8 bases. The length of the CDR3 is 15 residues. Germline V gene sequence: CDR1 LGHNA, CDR2 YNFKEQ. The DNA of the CDR3 is TGTGCCATCAGCCAAGATAGGGACAGGCTCCAAAAACTGTTTTTT. Amino acid sequence: CAISQDRDRLQKLFF.

The chain links TRBV13 to TRBJ2-3; 11 bases fit TRBD2. This CDR3 comprises 18 residues. V was clipped by 4 bases and J by 3 bases; unmatched bases: 12. Germline V gene lookup returns CDR1 PRHDT and CDR2 FYEKMQ (reference sequence). The CDR3 here is CASSSRASGRRVTDTQYF. The DNA of the CDR3 is TGTGCCAGCAGCTCAAGGGCTAGCGGGAGGAGGGTGACAGATACGCAGTATTTT.

This clonotype was seen ten or more times. The chain carries TRBV18 and TRBJ1-1; D unresolved. The CDR3 covers 12 residues. With 6 bases removed from V and 3 bases from J, the gap between germline ends came to 8 bases. CDR1 is KGHSH and CDR2 is LQKENI in the germline V gene. The CDR3: CASSRAYTEAFF. The CDR3 DNA is TGTGCCAGCTCTCGAGCCTACACTGAAGCTTTCTTT. Full variable domain (outside the CDR3, taken from reference TRBV18 and TRBJ1-1): NAGVMQNPRHLVRRRGQEARLRCSPMKGHSHVYWYRQLPEEGLKFMVYLQKENIIDESGMPKERFSAEFPKEGPSILRIQQVVRGDSAAYFCASSRAYTEAFFGQGTRLTVV.